These T cell receptor beta chains were read from a single sample in a study of blood T cell repertoires in COVID-19. The protocol was immunoSEQ multiplex PCR, while the TCRdb copy is restricted to in-frame clones and leaves out a portion. The sample lists about 320,000 clones, roughly 89% occurring once. Material: PBMCs or T cells enriched from blood (not recorded which). The receptors shown here come from a man between 60 and 75 years old who had recovered from COVID-19. CDR3s include the opening cysteine and the closing phenylalanine or tryptophan. Each record gives: CDR3 protein, clone size, V gene. Where a row states a size, it is once, few, many or the class of an expanded clone; other rows omit it.

CDR3: CASSEYRTGRVTNEKLFF; size: once; V: TRBV6-1
CDR3: CAAKQGYNSPLHF; size: few; V: TRBV2
CDR3: CASSQDQGGLAGPSSYNEQFF; size: -; V: TRBV4-2
CDR3: CASSVYKNTGELFF; size: -; V: TRBV6-4
CDR3: CASSIINRKGNSPLHF; size: -; V: TRBV19
CDR3: CASSQDQANYGYTF; size: -; V: TRBV4-3
CDR3: CATSDSTGQLNGYTF; size: -; V: TRBV24-1
CDR3: CASSFLQGHGYTF; size: -; V: TRBV7-2
CDR3: CASSLKFNQGQPQHF; size: -; V: TRBV27
CDR3: CASSSPTMTGGAF; size: -; V: TRBV3-1/TRBV3-2
CDR3: CASSDRGDGQPQHF; size: -; V: TRBV6-4
CDR3: CASSVDGGSYNEQFF; size: -; V: TRBV9
CDR3: CASSNRRGPTGLITDTQYF; size: -; V: TRBV21-1
CDR3: CASSPGLPNTGELFF; size: -; V: TRBV7-2
CDR3: CASSGTGGGNQPQHF; size: -; V: TRBV2
CDR3: CSVRETYNSPLHF; size: -; V: TRBV29-1
CDR3: CASSPRTSGRIANTGELFF; size: -; V: TRBV7-3
CDR3: CASNYRGHGEKLFF; size: -; V: TRBV6-5
CDR3: CASIVTGVPNEKLFF; size: -; V: TRBV7-9
CDR3: CASSYGLARTDTQYF; size: -; V: TRBV7-2
CDR3: CASSLEAHNEQFF; size: -; V: TRBV7-3
CDR3: CASSLLGPATGSPSEAFF; size: -; V: TRBV28
CDR3: CASHRGRGTEAFF; size: few; V: TRBV30
CDR3: CATSDFTERTDTQYF; size: -; V: TRBV24-1
CDR3: CASSYRSATGETQYF; size: -; V: TRBV6-5
CDR3: CASSQGRGEQYF; size: -; V: TRBV7-9
CDR3: CASRFGQGPQETQYF; size: once; V: TRBV6-5
CDR3: CASSEDPGLAGSDEQYF; size: -; V: TRBV9
CDR3: CASSLVDTHNSPLHF; size: -; V: TRBV5-1
CDR3: CASSERRGFEGGGEQYF; size: once; V: TRBV6-1
CDR3: CASSLPPGQGAIYGYTF; size: -; V: TRBV28
CDR3: CASSAIPGQGAAEAFF; size: -; V: TRBV25-1
CDR3: CASSQRIYVGGTGELFF; size: -; V: TRBV4-1
CDR3: CASSYIAGLNTGELFF; size: -; V: TRBV5-1
CDR3: CASGITGEAGEQYF; size: -; V: TRBV5-1
CDR3: CASSSKGTGGSFEQFF; size: -; V: TRBV11-3
CDR3: CASSLVEGGYTF; size: -; V: TRBV5-1
CDR3: CASGPGTPYNEQFF; size: once; V: TRBV28
CDR3: CASSTRRDGRMADTQYF; size: -; V: TRBV28
CDR3: CASSQVSAGGPKYEQYF; size: -; V: TRBV4-1
CDR3: CASSIRRRGGYGYTF; size: once; V: TRBV19
CDR3: CATFVYTEAFF; size: -; V: TRBV19
CDR3: CASSLGAADSYNEQFF; size: -; V: TRBV5-1
CDR3: CASLGGSSTDTQYF; size: -; V: TRBV13
CDR3: CASSQSTDTQYF; size: -; V: TRBV5-1
CDR3: CASSTTGYTEAFF; size: -; V: TRBV9
CDR3: CASSLATGTELFF; size: -; V: TRBV12-3/TRBV12-4
CDR3: CASSQVRDTQYF; size: -; V: TRBV4-3
CDR3: CSVEDSGSNEKLFF; size: -; V: TRBV29-1
CDR3: CASSPPNKRGYNEQFF; size: -; V: TRBV18
CDR3: CASSSNHRASSGNTIYF; size: -; V: TRBV28
CDR3: CASYGTSGRYEQYF; size: many; V: TRBV2
CDR3: CASSAGATQYF; size: -; V: TRBV6-2/TRBV6-3
CDR3: CASRSSGAGHEKLFF; size: -; V: TRBV28
CDR3: CASSLDRGEQFF; size: -; V: TRBV5-1
CDR3: CASSVTQSGYEQYF; size: once; V: TRBV28
CDR3: CASSLEGPGRAWGANVLTF; size: once; V: TRBV5-1